The rows below give T cell receptor beta chains drawn from one sample of a study of OX40 agonist ivuxolimab in advanced cancers. Sequencing used immunoSEQ multiplex PCR; TCRdb keeps in-frame clones, though not all of them. The sample carries 98,000 or so clones, around nine tenths recorded once. The sequenced sample was CD4+ or CD8+ T cells sorted from blood, obtained in a trial of the OX40 agonist ivuxolimab. The receptors stem from an adult with an advanced solid tumor such as melanoma, head and neck, liver or kidney cancer. CDR3s include the opening cysteine and the closing phenylalanine or tryptophan. A D gene is named only where the DNA matches it firmly.

d_call	j_call	v_call	cdr3_aa	cdr3_nt
-	TRBJ2-3	TRBV5-1	CASSSSAGTDTQYF	TGCGCCAGCAGCAGCTCGGCAGGCACAGATACGCAGTATTTT
-	TRBJ2-1	TRBV25-1	CASSEGAALGPSYNEQFF	TGTGCCAGCAGTGAAGGGGCAGCACTAGGGCCCTCCTACAATGAGCAGTTCTTC
-	TRBJ1-2	TRBV7-3	CASSPTPPNYGYTF	TGTGCCAGCAGCCCGACACCACCTAACTATGGCTACACCTTC
-	TRBJ1-2	TRBV5-4	CASSLPQVDYGYTF	TGTGCCAGCAGCTTACCACAGGTGGACTATGGCTACACCTTC
-	TRBJ2-5	TRBV2	CASSPGTNQETQYF	TGTGCCAGCAGCCCCGGGACAAACCAAGAGACCCAGTACTTC
TRBD2	TRBJ2-1	TRBV30	CASHQGLADWNEQFF	TGTGCCAGCCATCAGGGACTAGCGGATTGGAATGAGCAGTTCTTC
TRBD2	TRBJ2-1	TRBV10-1	CARPSGSFMQFF	TGCGCCAGACCTAGCGGGAGTTTCATGCAGTTCTTC
-	TRBJ1-2	TRBV2	CASLLFRQTEGYTF	TGTGCCAGCCTTCTCTTCAGACAGACCGAAGGCTACACCTTC
TRBD1	TRBJ1-1	TRBV6-1	CASSAPGQGNTEAFF	TGTGCCAGCAGTGCCCCGGGACAGGGGAACACTGAAGCTTTCTTT
-	TRBJ1-5	TRBV28	CASSLFTATAYQPQHF	TGTGCCAGCAGTTTATTCACCGCGACCGCGTATCAGCCCCAGCATTTT
TRBD1	TRBJ2-1	TRBV15	CATSRDRGGVDEQFF	TGTGCCACCAGCAGAGATCGAGGGGGCGTTGATGAGCAGTTCTTC
TRBD2	TRBJ2-5	TRBV9	CASSVEPAGAGETQYF	TGTGCCAGCAGCGTAGAACCAGCGGGAGCGGGAGAGACCCAGTACTTC
-	TRBJ1-4	TRBV28	CASVTGTPSGELFF	TGTGCCAGCGTTACCGGGACACCCTCGGGTGAACTGTTTTTT
-	TRBJ1-2	TRBV6-5	CASSVRDTYYGYTF	TGTGCCAGCAGTGTACGGGACACTTACTATGGCTACACCTTC
-	TRBJ1-1	TRBV10-3	CATGRTDLNTEAFF	TGTGCCACGGGACGGACGGATTTGAACACTGAAGCTTTCTTT
TRBD2	TRBJ2-7	TRBV28	CASSLIYPGLAAYEQYF	TGTGCCAGCAGTCTCATATATCCGGGACTAGCGGCCTACGAGCAGTACTTC
-	TRBJ1-5	TRBV29-1	CSVAGNSNQPQHF	TGCAGCGTTGCGGGTAACAGCAATCAGCCCCAGCATTTT